What follows is one TCR beta chain and its context. Its antigen is currently not known. Base qualities are not recorded, but no much larger clone differs from it by a single base. The CDR3 contains 16 residues, cysteine and phenylalanine counted. Of the read, only the CDR3 DNA is kept; its 48 bases are in frame from base 1. CDR1 SGHAT and CDR2 FQDESV are derived from the germline V gene (reference sequence). Deletion took 5 bases off V and 0 bases off J, with a span of 11 bases between the germline ends. This entry belongs to a study of blood T cell repertoires in COVID-19 (TCRdb year 2020). About the investigation overall: Collaborator samples came from the United States, Italy and Spain and covered acute and convalescent phases of COVID-19. Subjects who had been exposed to COVID-19, were actively infected with it, or had recovered from it provided the deeply sampled blood TCRbeta repertoires that made up the dataset. The prospective study material was composed of cDNA or gDNA derived from T cells, B-cell-depleted T cells, or PBMCs. Sample metadata almost always included a de-identified subject ID, COVID-19 status, age in years and sex. A freely available public database, intended as a resource for researchers studying the immune response to SARS-CoV-2, is where the repertoires were released. The samples were drawn from the first 160 participants of the ongoing ImmuneRACE study and from under 1,500 subjects provided by 6 global collaborators. Where available, HLA class I and class II types were obtained from metadata supplied by the sample provider rather than from assay-based typing.

What the research found in general, with its limitations: Clinical and demographic metadata were provided uncurated, with the amount varying by source and participant.

TCRbeta CDR3 regions were amplified from genomic DNA by means of the immunoSEQ Assay, a bias-controlled multiplex PCR. As for the original processing: The number of nucleated cells in each sample was estimated by amplification of reference gene primers within the assay. To quantify the absolute abundance of each unique TCRbeta CDR3 rearrangement, sequence reads were collapsed and filtered. For each sample, productive Simpson clonality was calculated as the square root of Simpson's diversity index across productive rearrangements. Held by TCRdb, this immuneACCESS table contains in-frame sequences only and omits some clones. Under half of the omission traces to an unresolved V gene where checked; the cause of the rest is unknown. V and J calls and clone size follow that table, whereas D and trimming were derived from the DNA. In all, the sample holds 380,000 or so clones, and roughly 90% of those were seen once. In total, the top ten clones hold around 0.97% of the sample.

In the prospective study, participants were roughly 18 to 100 years old, resided in fewer than 25 geographic areas of the United States, and were enrolled through a virtual design. In the prospective study, cohorts were assigned on the basis of participant-reported clinical history obtained from a screening survey and a study questionnaire. In the prospective study, whole blood, serum and a nasopharyngeal or oropharyngeal swab were collected from each participant by mobile phlebotomists. Prospective study participants could optionally give additional blood draws and questionnaires over an approximately 2-month period. Before DNA extraction, prospective study blood samples were shipped either frozen or at room temperature.

The chain couples TRBV11-1 to TRBJ1-6; no confident D gene assignment can be made. The receptor comes from a woman aged 30 to 39 with acute COVID-19. Sequencing was performed on PBMCs or T cells enriched from blood (not recorded which). The CDR3 has the sequence CASSRERSSYNSPLHF. In nucleotides, the sequence is TGTGCCAGCAGCCGGGAGAGGAGCTCCTATAATTCACCCCTCCACTTT. The entire variable domain, with the stretches around the CDR3 drawn from the reference TRBV11-1 and TRBJ1-6 proteins, is EAEVAQSPRYKITEKSQAVAFWCDPISGHATLYWYRQILGQGPELLVQFQDESVVDDSQLPKDRFSAERLKGVDSTLKIQPAELGDSAMYLCASSRERSSYNSPLHFGNGTRLTVT.